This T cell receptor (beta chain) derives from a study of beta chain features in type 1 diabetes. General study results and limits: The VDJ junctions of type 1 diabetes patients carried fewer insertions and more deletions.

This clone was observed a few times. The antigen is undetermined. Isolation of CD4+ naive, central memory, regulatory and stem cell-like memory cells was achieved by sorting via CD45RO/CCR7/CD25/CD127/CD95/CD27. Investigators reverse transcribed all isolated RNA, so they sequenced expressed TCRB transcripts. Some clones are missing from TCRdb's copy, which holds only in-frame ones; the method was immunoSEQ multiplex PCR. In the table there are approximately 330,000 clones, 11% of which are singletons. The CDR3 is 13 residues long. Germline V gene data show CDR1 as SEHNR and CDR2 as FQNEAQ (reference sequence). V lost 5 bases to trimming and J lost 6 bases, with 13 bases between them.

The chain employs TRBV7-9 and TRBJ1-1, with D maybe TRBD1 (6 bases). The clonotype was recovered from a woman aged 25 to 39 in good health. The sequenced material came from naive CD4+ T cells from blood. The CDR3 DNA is TGTGCCAGCAGCCACAGGGTTTCTCCTGAAGCTTTCTTT. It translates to CASSHRVSPEAFF. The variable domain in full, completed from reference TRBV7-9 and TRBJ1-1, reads DTGVSQNPRHKITKRGQNVTFRCDPISEHNRLYWYRQTLGQGPEFLTYFQNEAQLEKSRLLSDRFSAERPKGSFSTLEIQRTEQGDSAMYLCASSHRVSPEAFFGQGTRLTVV.